Below, 32 T cell receptor beta chains from the same sample are listed, as sequenced in a study of CD8+CD57+ T cells in acquired aplastic anemia. TCR beta VDJ combinations and CDR3 sequences were profiled from genomic DNA. One entry per CDR3 protein, called by TCRdb with MiXCR from the reads. The table has around 150,000 distinct CDR3 sequences, around 40% seen once. Sequencing was done on a sample of sorted CD4+, CD8+, or CD8+CD57+ T cells (not recorded which) from PBMCs. These receptors originate from a human donor in good health.

The chain joins TRBV24-1 to TRBJ1-2; perhaps TRBD1 as D (5 bases). V shed 4 bases and J shed 5 bases, with 10 bases lying between them. The CDR3 loop spans 13 amino acids. Looked up from germline, CDR1 is KGHDR and CDR2 is SFDVKD. CDR3 nucleotide sequence: TGTGCCACCAGTGACTTTGACAGTTATGGCTACACCTTC. Its protein product is CATSDFDSYGYTF.

The chain links TRBV28 to TRBJ2-5; 8 bases are a match to TRBD2. J lost 5 bases, V lost 6 bases, and 8 bases had no gene match. Germline V lookup: CDR1 MDHEN, CDR2 SYDVKM. This CDR3 comprises 14 residues. The CDR3 sequence: CASSSPGGRETQYF. The CDR3 nucleotides are TGTGCCAGCAGCTCCCCGGGGGGGAGGGAGACCCAGTACTTC.

This clonotype was counted at least ten times. The chain has TRBV9 and TRBJ2-7; a weak D match, TRBD1 (6 bases). The CDR3 is 15 residues long. In germline, CDR1 is SGDLS, CDR2 YYNGEE. Trimming shortened V by 0 bases and J by 2 bases, and 12 bases separated the two germline ends. CDR3 in DNA: TGTGCCAGCAGCGTAGGGCAGGGGACGGCCTACGAGCAGTACTTC. The encoded protein is CASSVGQGTAYEQYF. Using reference TRBV9 and TRBJ2-7 for the parts outside the CDR3, the full variable domain is DSGVTQTPKHLITATGQRVTLRCSPRSGDLSVYWYQQSLDQGLQFLIQYYNGEERAKGNILERFSAQQFPDLHSELNLSSLELGDSALYFCASSVGQGTAYEQYFGPGTRLTVT.

The CDR3 here is CASSSIVNTEAFF. DNA for the CDR3: TGTGCCAGCAGTTCCATAGTGAACACTGAAGCTTTCTTT. The genes are TRBV6-5 and TRBJ1-1, with D uncertain. This CDR3 has 13 residues. V lost 4 bases and J 0 bases, leaving 6 bases between the germline ends. CDR1 is MNHEY and CDR2 is SVGAGI in the germline V gene.

This clonotype showed up many times. The V and J genes are TRBV9 and TRBJ2-3, with 10 bases matching TRBD2. The V gene end was trimmed by 5 bases and the J gene end by 4 bases; junction bases not matched to a gene: 10. CDR1 is SGDLS and CDR2 is YYNGEE in the germline V gene. The CDR3 consists of 16 residues. The CDR3 DNA sequence: TGTGCCAGCAGAGCCGGAGCGGGGGGGCTGGCAGATACGCAGTATTTT. Protein: CASRAGAGGLADTQYF.

This clonotype was observed many times. The V gene is TRBV7-6, the J gene TRBJ1-1; D gene uncertain. V lost 8 bases and J lost 4, with 14 bases in between. This CDR3 comprises 13 residues. The germline V gene has CDR1 SGHVS and CDR2 FNYEAQ. Written as DNA, the CDR3 is TGTGCCAGCGGAATGACCCGGGCCACTGAAGCTTTCTTT. Translating gives CASGMTRATEAFF. The whole variable domain, remainder taken from reference TRBV7-6 and TRBJ1-1, is GAGVSQSPRYKVTKRGQDVALRCDPISGHVSLYWYRQALGQGPEFLTYFNYEAQQDKSGLPNDRFSAERPEGSISTLTIQRTEQRDSAMYRCASGMTRATEAFFGQGTRLTVV.

This clonotype appeared many times. This chain uses TRBV2 with TRBJ1-6, with D tentatively TRBD1 (5 bases). The germline gives CDR1 SNHLY, CDR2 FYNNEI. There are 16 residues in the CDR3. The V end lost 5 bases, the J end lost 5 bases, and 16 bases lay between the germline ends. CDR3 in amino acids: CASSPQWGGDNSPLHF. As DNA, the CDR3 is TGTGCCAGCAGTCCACAGTGGGGGGGTGATAATTCACCCCTCCACTTT.

The chain has TRBV29-1 and TRBJ2-5; D remains unclear. Trimming removed 6 bases from V and 8 bases from J, with 10 bases in between. Germline CDR1 and CDR2: SQVTM and ANQGSEA. The CDR3 has 10 residues. This CDR3 is CSVPKGTQYF. CDR3 DNA sequence: TGCAGCGTCCCCAAGGGAACCCAGTACTTC.

At least ten counts were recorded for this clonotype. V gene TRBV20-1 combines with J gene TRBJ1-3; D unclear. The CDR3 runs to 13 residues. In germline, CDR1 is DFQATT, CDR2 SNEGSKA (reference sequence). V was clipped by 0 bases and J by 4 bases, with 7 bases between them. CDR3 protein: CSAREDKGNTIYF. In nucleotides, the CDR3 is TGCAGTGCTAGAGAAGACAAAGGAAACACCATATATTTT.

This clonotype has just a few counts. The chain recombines TRBV2 with TRBJ2-6; D is perhaps TRBD2 (6 bases). Germline-derived CDR1 and CDR2 are SNHLY and FYNNEI. This CDR3 spans 16 amino acids. The V and J ends lost 4 bases and 2 bases respectively, with 12 bases between them. CDR3 sequence: CASSVTGTAGANVLTF. CDR3 bases: TGTGCCAGCAGTGTTACCGGGACTGCTGGGGCCAACGTCCTGACTTTC.

The J gene is TRBJ2-7, the V gene TRBV29-1; either TRBD1 or TRBD2 may supply D (5 bases each). Matching the DNA end better, TRBJ2-1 makes the J call doubtful. Germline CDR1 is SQVTM and CDR2 is ANQGSEA. The CDR3 has 11 amino acids. As DNA, the CDR3 is TGCAGCATTGGGGGTGGCAATGAGCAGTTCTTC. Translating gives CSIGGGNEQFF.

This clonotype was recorded at least ten times. The CDR3 loop reads CASSEQGPGELFF. CDR3 sequence (DNA): TGTGCCAGCAGTGAGCAGGGACCCGGGGAGCTGTTTTTT. The genes are TRBV6-4 and TRBJ2-2; perhaps D is TRBD1 or TRBD2 (5 bases each). Between the trimmed V and J ends, which lost 3 bases and 6 bases, there was a span of 8 bases. This CDR3 has 13 residues. Germline CDR1 MRHNA, CDR2 SNTAGT.

This clonotype was counted at least ten times. The gene calls are TRBV10-1 and TRBJ1-1, with D possibly TRBD1 on 6 matching bases. The length of the CDR3 is 14 residues. Per germline, CDR1 WNHNN and CDR2 SYGVQD (reference sequence). V gave up 4 bases and J gave up 4 bases, with 13 bases separating them. The CDR3 loop is CASSASGAVTEAFF. CDR3 DNA: TGCGCCAGCAGTGCCTCAGGGGCTGTCACTGAAGCTTTCTTT.

This sequence joins TRBV10-3 and TRBJ2-1, with no clear D. V shed 2 bases and J shed 3 bases, with 5 bases lying between them. Germline CDR1 is ENHRY and CDR2 is SYGVKD. The CDR3 totals 13 residues. CDR3 nucleotide sequence: TGTGCCATCAGTGAGGCTAACTACAATGAGCAGTTCTTC. As protein: CAISEANYNEQFF.

At least ten counts were recorded for this clonotype. This chain joins TRBV6-7 and TRBJ2-3, with 7 bases fitting TRBD1. TRBV6-7 carries the ORF label, with uncertain function. V lost 0 bases to trimming and J lost 5 bases; unmatched junction nucleotides: 5. The CDR3 loop spans 15 amino acids. In DNA, the CDR3 is TGTGCCAGCAGTTACTCGAGAAGGGGGCAAGATACGCAGTATTTT. Translating gives CASSYSRRGQDTQYF.

The chain recombines TRBV10-3 with TRBJ1-1; a possible D gene is TRBD1 (6 bases). Trimming stripped 6 bases from V and 1 base from J, with 12 bases between. CDR1 is ENHRY, CDR2 SYGVKD, per germline. The CDR3 has 14 residues. CDR3 region: CAISRQEPNTEAFF. The DNA of the CDR3 is TGTGCCATCAGCAGACAGGAGCCGAACACTGAAGCTTTCTTT.

Concerning this clonotype itself: The final CDR3 position lacks the conserved phenylalanine or tryptophan, pointing to a likely read error. The chain uses TRBV15 and TRBJ1-6; D remains unclear. Germline CDR1 and CDR2: LNHNV and YYDKDF (reference sequence). Trimming removed 4 bases at V and 10 bases at J, with 14 bases between. The CDR3 is made up of 14 amino acids. CDR3 sequence reads: CATSTVGLASPLHL. As DNA, the CDR3 is TGTGCCACCAGCACGGTAGGGTTAGCGTCACCCCTCCACCTT.

At least ten counts were recorded for this clonotype. The CDR3 protein is CASSLVGVTEQFF. The CDR3 coding sequence is TGCGCCAGCAGCTTAGTCGGGGTAACTGAGCAGTTCTTC. The J gene is TRBJ2-1, the V gene TRBV5-1, with a possible D match to TRBD2 (5 bases). The CDR3 has 13 residues. Germline V gene sequence: CDR1 SGHRS, CDR2 YFSETQ. Deletions cut 2 bases from V and 9 bases from J, with 12 bases between.

In its sample, this clonotype was seen a few times. The chain is built from TRBV10-3 and TRBJ1-2; a possible D gene is TRBD1 (5 bases). Germline V gives CDR1 ENHRY, CDR2 SYGVKD. The CDR3 runs 14 residues. The germline V and J ends were trimmed by 4 bases and 3 bases, with 12 bases remaining between them. The CDR3 DNA is TGTGCCATCAGTGGCGGGGGGAAAGACTATGGCTACACCTTC. Its protein is CAISGGGKDYGYTF.

The rearrangement uses TRBV15 and TRBJ1-1, with a weak D call TRBD1 (6 bases). V dropped 7 bases and J dropped 0 bases, with 12 bases sitting between them. The CDR3 consists of 14 residues. Germline V CDR1 and CDR2: LNHNV, YYDKDF (reference sequence). As DNA, the CDR3 is TGTGCCACCAACCCGGGACAAATGAACACTGAAGCTTTCTTT. Its translation: CATNPGQMNTEAFF.

V gene TRBV24-1 combines with J gene TRBJ2-1; possible D gene TRBD1, 6 bases. The length of the CDR3 is 14 residues. Germline V gene data show CDR1 as KGHDR and CDR2 as SFDVKD. V was clipped by 4 bases and J by 4 bases, with 10 bases between them. The CDR3 is CATSEAGVYNEQFF. In DNA, the CDR3 is TGTGCCACCAGTGAAGCAGGGGTGTACAATGAGCAGTTCTTC.

This clonotype was observed many times. This chain uses TRBV7-9 with TRBJ2-7; D is perhaps TRBD1 (6 bases). Trimming pared 5 bases from V and 3 bases from J, leaving 11 bases between. In germline, CDR1 is SEHNR, CDR2 FQNEAQ (reference sequence). CDR3 size: 13 residues. For the CDR3, the DNA is TGTGCCAGCAGCCCCCAGGGGCGCTACGAGCAGTACTTC. This codes for CASSPQGRYEQYF.

The J gene is TRBJ2-3, the V gene TRBV13, with 10 bases matching TRBD2. Germline CDR1 PRHDT, CDR2 FYEKMQ (reference sequence). After removal of 1 base from V and 4 bases from J, the junction contained 2 bases not matched to a gene. This CDR3 has 15 amino acids. As DNA, the CDR3 is TGTGCCAGCAGCTTAGAACTAGCGGGGTCAGATACGCAGTATTTT. Translation gives CASSLELAGSDTQYF.

This clonotype came up many times. V usage is TRBV19 and J usage is TRBJ2-2, with 13 bases aligning to TRBD2. CDR3 size: 18 residues. Looked up from germline, CDR1 is LNHDA and CDR2 is SQIVND (reference sequence). Germline trimming cut 3 bases from V and 4 bases from J; bases unmatched to any gene: 8. For the CDR3, the DNA is TGTGCCAGTAGTATTGACAGGACTAGCGGGAGTCTCACCGGGGAGCTGTTTTTT. Translating gives CASSIDRTSGSLTGELFF.

J is TRBJ2-5 and V is TRBV20-1, with D perhaps matching TRBD1 (6 bases). In germline, CDR1 is DFQATT, CDR2 SNEGSKA (reference sequence). This CDR3 has 13 amino acids. V shed 6 bases and J shed 1 base, with 12 bases lying between them. The chain's CDR3 is CSAPRDTQETQYF. The CDR3 coding sequence is TGCAGTGCCCCTAGGGACACCCAAGAGACCCAGTACTTC.

The rearrangement joins TRBV15 to TRBJ2-2, with D maybe TRBD1 (5 bases). V gave up 3 bases and J gave up 7 bases, with 15 bases separating them. The CDR3 runs to 15 residues. The germline V gene encodes CDR1 LNHNV and CDR2 YYDKDF (reference sequence). The CDR3 reads CATSSLGAGFGELFF. The CDR3 coding sequence is TGTGCCACCAGCAGCCTTGGGGCAGGGTTCGGGGAGCTGTTTTTT.

This clonotype was seen only a few times. This chain links TRBV2 with TRBJ1-2; D gene unclear. The CDR3 loop spans 14 amino acids. The V end was cut by 5 bases, the J end by 0 bases, with 10 bases between. Germline V gives CDR1 SNHLY, CDR2 FYNNEI. The CDR3 DNA follows: TGTGCCAGCAGTAAAAGCGACTCTAACTATGGCTACACCTTC. Amino acids: CASSKSDSNYGYTF.

Ten or more counts support this clonotype. V and J are TRBV10-3 and TRBJ2-7; D is unresolved. In germline, CDR1 is ENHRY, CDR2 SYGVKD. The CDR3 sequence is 18 residues long. The V and J ends lost 3 bases and 2 bases respectively, with 23 bases between them. The CDR3 spells CAISESTEQIIRTYEQYF. The CDR3, as DNA: TGTGCCATCAGTGAATCAACAGAGCAAATAATTAGAACCTACGAGCAGTACTTC.

V and J are TRBV18 and TRBJ2-7; TRBD2 agrees at 8 bases. CDR1 and CDR2 from the germline V gene are KGHSH and LQKENI. The V gene end was trimmed by 0 bases and the J gene end by 6 bases; junction bases not matched to a gene: 1. The CDR3 spans 13 residues. The CDR3 bases are TGTGCCAGCTCACCACCTACTAGCGGCGAGCAGTACTTC. Its protein product is CASSPPTSGEQYF.

There are many counts of this clonotype. This chain links TRBV20-1 with TRBJ1-6; D is perhaps TRBD1 (5 bases). This CDR3 is 13 amino acids long. Germline V gives CDR1 DFQATT, CDR2 SNEGSKA (reference sequence). V was trimmed by 5 bases and J by 9 bases, leaving 14 bases between them. The CDR3 DNA is TGCAGTGCTGAATACGCGGGGACTTCACCCCTCCACTTT. This codes for CSAEYAGTSPLHF.

The chain is built from TRBV18 and TRBJ2-4, with 10 bases lining up with TRBD2. This CDR3 has 15 residues. Trimming removed 3 bases from V and 9 bases from J; junction bases left unmatched: 8. Germline values: CDR1 KGHSH, CDR2 LQKENI. CDR3 protein: CASSPGLAEGSIQYF. The CDR3 nucleotides read TGTGCCAGCTCACCCGGACTAGCGGAAGGTAGCATTCAGTACTTC. Based on the CDR3 plus reference TRBV18 and TRBJ2-4, the full variable domain is NAGVMQNPRHLVRRRGQEARLRCSPMKGHSHVYWYRQLPEEGLKFMVYLQKENIIDESGMPKERFSAEFPKEGPSILRIQQVVRGDSAAYFCASSPGLAEGSIQYFGAGTRLSVL.

This clonotype was seen many times. The chain joins TRBV7-3 to TRBJ2-3; D call uncertain. CDR1 and CDR2 (germline): SGHTA, FQGTGA. This CDR3 has 15 amino acids. V gave up 2 bases and J gave up 4 bases, with 13 bases separating them. CDR3 DNA: TGTGCCAGCAGCTTAGTTGGCAGTGACGCAGATACGCAGTATTTT. It is translated as CASSLVGSDADTQYF.